This record covers a single T cell receptor (beta chain). Its antigen is not identified. Assay: immunoSEQ multiplex PCR; the TCRdb copy retains only in-frame clones and omits some. Found here are tens of thousands of clones, roughly 87% of them singletons; the top ten hold roughly 13%. These data come from a study of lymphopenia after photon versus proton radiotherapy. Overall study findings and caveats: Oligoclonal CD8+ Temra expansion after nadir drove photon patients' diversity drop. In patients who died, overall survival fell as post-nadir TCR diversity dropped more. Proton therapy kept repertoires fairly stable, unlike photons, which gained effector/memory cells. Only patients who died were analyzed for survival; proton advantage is unproven.

V was shortened by 7 bases and J by 3 bases, with 10 bases between the two germline ends. The V gene's germline CDR1 is MNHNY and CDR2 SVGAGI (reference sequence). The CDR3 runs to 12 residues. The rearrangement joins TRBV6-6 to TRBJ2-7, with unresolved D. The sequences come from peripheral blood, collected from a patient treated with proton-based radiotherapy. The clonotype was recovered from a man older than 75 with esophageal cancer. CDR3 protein: CASTNGYYEQYF. CDR3 in DNA: TGTGCCAGCACTAACGGATACTACGAGCAGTACTTC.